This TCR beta chain came from a study of blood T cell repertoires in COVID-19 (TCRdb year 2020). For context, the study as a whole: Collaborator samples came from the United States, Italy and Spain and covered acute and convalescent phases of COVID-19. The material from the prospective study consisted of cDNA or gDNA derived from T cells, B-cell-depleted T cells, or PBMCs. The dataset comprised deeply sampled blood TCRbeta repertoires from subjects exposed to, actively infected with, or recovered from COVID-19. The repertoires were released in a freely available public database intended as a resource for research on the immune response to SARS-CoV-2. The samples were drawn from two sources: the first 160 participants of the ongoing ImmuneRACE study, and 950 to 1,500 subjects contributed by 6 global collaborators. A de-identified subject ID, COVID-19 status, age in years and sex were almost always included in the sample metadata. Where HLA class I and class II types were available, the types were taken from metadata supplied by the sample provider, not from assay-based typing. Beyond this particular receptor, the publication reports: The quantity of clinical and demographic metadata differed by source and by participant and was supplied without curation.

Comment on this clone: What this receptor recognizes is not known. Base qualities were left out, and no much larger clone turns up one base away.

CDR1 and CDR2 are drawn from the germline V gene: LGHNA, YNFKEQ. V and J are truncated by 1 base and 0 bases respectively, leaving an intervening sequence of 7 bases. The cysteine opens and the phenylalanine closes a CDR3 of 14 amino acids. The entry retains the CDR3 DNA only, 42 bases that are in frame from base 1. Participants in the prospective study were enrolled through a virtual design, were aged 18 to 89 years, and lived in some 24 United States geographic areas. In the prospective study, cohorts were assigned on the basis of participant-reported clinical history obtained from a screening survey and a study questionnaire. For ImmuneRACE Cohort 3, a participant was defined as recovered based on two consecutive negative NP/OP PCR tests, clearance by a healthcare professional, or resolution of symptoms. In the prospective study, mobile phlebotomists collected whole blood, serum and a nasopharyngeal or oropharyngeal swab from each participant. Additional blood draws and questionnaires over an approximately two-month period could optionally be provided by prospective study participants. Prospective study blood samples were shipped either frozen or at room temperature before DNA extraction.

The immunoSEQ Assay, a bias-controlled multiplex PCR, was used to amplify TCRbeta CDR3 regions from genomic DNA. Per the original workflow: Nucleated cell counts per sample were estimated from amplification of reference gene primers within the assay. To quantify the absolute abundance of each unique TCRbeta CDR3 rearrangement, sequence reads were collapsed and filtered. For each sample, productive Simpson clonality was calculated by taking the square root of Simpson's diversity index across productive rearrangements. TCRdb retrieved this table from immuneACCESS and kept in-frame rearrangements only. Not all clones are present; in checked studies, unresolved V genes account for under half, and no reason is known for the remainder. V and J calls and clone size come straight from that table; D and trimming were deduced from the DNA. The sample table shows about 190,000 clones, and about 88% are seen once. Roughly 3.2% of the sample is in the top ten clones.

The sequence links TRBV4-2 to TRBJ2-7; no D segment can be confidently identified. This clonotype originated in a woman younger than 45 who had recovered from COVID-19. The sequenced material came from PBMCs or T cells enriched from blood (not recorded which). The bases are TGTGCCAGCAGCCAAGCTCGGAGCTCCTACGAGCAGTACTTC. It specifies CASSQARSSYEQYF.